Listed here are 31 T cell receptor beta chains from one sample, sequenced in a study of shared clonotypes between healthy human individuals. Clones were sequenced by immunoSEQ multiplex PCR, and TCRdb holds only the in-frame ones, with some missing. The sample consists of approximately 2.5 million clones, around nine tenths of them appearing once. Sequencing input: naive CD4+ T cells sorted from blood. Subset: CD45RA+ positively selected. These receptors were taken from a man younger than 35 in good health.

The rearrangement joins TRBV5-1 to TRBJ2-3; unclear D gene. The germline V gene has CDR1 SGHRS and CDR2 YFSETQ. CDR3 length equals 16 residues. Trimming removed 0 bases from V and 2 bases from J, with 13 bases in between. CDR3 in amino acids: CASSLAASGVTDTQYF. The CDR3 DNA follows: TGCGCCAGCAGCTTGGCCGCTAGTGGAGTCACAGATACGCAGTATTTT.

A word on this clone: Other DNA sequences from this sample encode an identical CDR3 as well. The J gene is TRBJ2-2, the V gene TRBV7-2; no firm D call. Germline V CDR1 and CDR2: SGHTA, FQGNSA. The V gene lost 5 bases and the J gene lost 5 bases, with 6 bases spanning the gap. This CDR3 region has 12 residues. CDR3 residues: CASSLVTGELFF. The CDR3 nucleotides read TGTGCCAGCAGCCTCGTGACCGGGGAGCTGTTTTTT.

For this clone: Other DNA variants within this sample encode the same CDR3. V gene TRBV5-1 combines with J gene TRBJ2-2; 15 bases fit TRBD2. Per the germline V gene, CDR1 is SGHRS and CDR2 is YFSETQ. CDR3 length: 16 residues. After removal of 4 bases from V and 5 bases from J, the junction contained 3 bases not matched to a gene. The CDR3 DNA reads TGCGCCAGCAGCCCGGGACTAGCGGGGGGAACCGGGGAGCTGTTTTTT. Translated: CASSPGLAGGTGELFF.

J is TRBJ2-7 and V is TRBV15, with a possible D match to TRBD2 (5 bases). This CDR3 is 16 amino acids long. In germline, CDR1 is LNHNV, CDR2 YYDKDF (reference sequence). V lost 0 bases and J 1 base, leaving 13 bases between the germline ends. CDR3 nucleotide sequence: TGTGCCACCAGCAGAGATGTTATCGGGGTTTCCTACGAGCAGTACTTC. This gives the protein CATSRDVIGVSYEQYF.

This clone is a singleton in its sample. The V call is TRBV5-1, the J call TRBJ2-1, with D tentatively TRBD2 (6 bases). This CDR3 has 15 residues. Trimming cost V 4 bases and J 7 bases, with 18 bases left between them. Germline CDR1 and CDR2: SGHRS and YFSETQ. The CDR3 region is CASSGKPGLTNEQFF. In DNA form, the CDR3 reads TGCGCCAGCAGCGGAAAACCGGGACTTACTAATGAGCAGTTCTTC.

V is TRBV7-2 and J is TRBJ2-1; 7 nucleotides match TRBD2. V trimming: 4 bases; J trimming: 3 bases; junction bases outside the gene matches: 9. The CDR3 contains 16 residues. The V gene's germline CDR1 is SGHTA and CDR2 FQGNSA. The CDR3 sequence is CASSSIGRGVYNEQFF. As DNA, the CDR3 is TGTGCCAGCAGCTCCATAGGGAGGGGTGTCTACAATGAGCAGTTCTTC.

This chain joins TRBV30 and TRBJ1-5, with a weak D call TRBD1 (5 bases). Between the trimmed V and J ends, which lost 3 bases and 5 bases, there was a span of 17 bases. CDR1 and CDR2 from the germline V gene are GTSNPN and SVGIG (reference sequence). This CDR3 is built from 15 residues. The DNA of the CDR3 is TGTGCCTGGAGCGTCCCCGGGGCTTGGGATCAGCCCCAGCATTTT. Translating gives CAWSVPGAWDQPQHF.

The chain links TRBV7-3 to TRBJ2-2, with D hard to call. The CDR3 runs to 16 residues. V lost 5 bases to trimming and J lost 0 bases, with 13 bases between them. Germline V gene data show CDR1 as SGHTA and CDR2 as FQGTGA. Here the CDR3 reads CASSPRITSNTGELFF. DNA of the CDR3: TGTGCCAGCAGCCCTAGGATTACTTCGAACACCGGGGAGCTGTTTTTT.

This chain connects TRBV7-9 to TRBJ2-5; 8 bases are shared with TRBD2. The CDR3 is 17 amino acids. With V trimmed by 2 bases and J by 0 bases, 8 bases remained unmatched. From germline, CDR1 is SEHNR and CDR2 FQNEAQ (reference sequence). CDR3 in amino acids: CASSLYLAGTNQETQYF. The CDR3, as DNA: TGTGCCAGCAGCTTATATTTAGCGGGGACCAACCAAGAGACCCAGTACTTC.

This sequence joins TRBV5-4 and TRBJ2-7; TRBD1 agrees at 10 bases. With 4 bases clipped from V and 4 bases from J, the junction kept 8 bases outside the gene matches. Germline assignment: CDR1 SGHNT and CDR2 YYREEE (reference sequence). The CDR3 sequence is 15 residues long. The CDR3 is CASSIDRDRGYEQYF. The CDR3, as DNA: TGTGCCAGCAGCATCGACCGGGACAGGGGTTACGAGCAGTACTTC.

This clone came up once. The chain has TRBV7-8 and TRBJ2-2; 7 bases agree with TRBD1. Losses at the gene ends were 2 bases for V and 7 bases for J; bases not matched to a gene: 7. Germline CDR1 and CDR2: SGHVS and FQNEAQ. CDR3 length: 15 residues. The CDR3 bases are TGTGCCAGCAGCTTATCGACAGGGTATAACGGGGAGCTGTTTTTT. Its protein is CASSLSTGYNGELFF.

The CDR3 nucleotides are TGCGCCAGCAGCCAGACAGGGGGCCTGGGGCAAGAGACCCAGTACTTC. Protein product: CASSQTGGLGQETQYF. This chain connects TRBV5-1 to TRBJ2-5; 10 positions agree with TRBD1. CDR3 size: 16 residues. After removal of 4 bases from V and 2 bases from J, the junction contained 8 bases not matched to a gene. Germline assignment: CDR1 SGHRS and CDR2 YFSETQ.

The chain links TRBV29-1 to TRBJ2-5; no firm D call. Deletions cut 4 bases from V and 1 base from J, with 7 bases between. CDR3 length: 12 amino acids. Germline-derived CDR1 and CDR2 are SQVTM and ANQGSEA. The CDR3 reads CSVVWGQETQYF. The CDR3 DNA is TGCAGCGTTGTTTGGGGCCAAGAGACCCAGTACTTC.

The chain joins TRBV5-1 to TRBJ2-5; 10 bases map to TRBD1. The V gene's germline CDR1 is SGHRS and CDR2 YFSETQ. The CDR3 has 17 amino acids. The ends lost 2 bases at V and 5 bases at J; junction bases unmatched: 12. This CDR3 is CASSLGTGDTSLETQYF. For the CDR3, the DNA is TGCGCCAGCAGCTTAGGGACAGGGGACACGTCCCTGGAGACCCAGTACTTC.

This clone was seen more than once but under ten times. V usage is TRBV27 and J usage is TRBJ1-2; perhaps TRBD1 as D (5 bases). This CDR3 is 13 amino acids long. Germline CDR1 is MNHEY and CDR2 is SMNVEV (reference sequence). The ends were cut back, 7 bases at V and 8 bases at J, with 17 bases in the middle. The CDR3 coding sequence is TGTGCCAGCACGACAGTGGGGGAAGTGGGCTACACCTTC. As protein: CASTTVGEVGYTF.

This chain connects TRBV5-4 to TRBJ2-7, with D perhaps matching TRBD2 (6 bases). This CDR3 spans 14 amino acids. Germline CDR1 and CDR2: SGHNT and YYREEE (reference sequence). V was shortened by 2 bases and J by 0 bases, with 9 bases between the two germline ends. The CDR3 here is CASSFGGDSYEQYF. The CDR3 bases are TGTGCCAGCAGCTTCGGCGGGGACTCCTACGAGCAGTACTTC.

The chain employs TRBV7-9 and TRBJ2-6; 8 bases align to TRBD1. With V trimmed by 4 bases and J by 2 bases, 1 base remained unmatched. Germline V gene lookup returns CDR1 SEHNR and CDR2 FQNEAQ (reference sequence). The length of the CDR3 is 15 residues. The CDR3: CASSSGGAGANVLTF. The CDR3 nucleotides are TGTGCCAGCAGCTCAGGGGGCGCTGGGGCCAACGTCCTGACTTTC.

The chain recombines TRBV11-2 with TRBJ2-5; 8 nucleotides agree with TRBD2. Losses at the gene ends were 5 bases for V and 0 bases for J; bases not matched to a gene: 2. Germline loops: CDR1 SGHAT, CDR2 FQNNGV. The CDR3 sequence is 14 residues long. CDR3 coding DNA: TGTGCCAGCAGCGATAGCGGGAACCAAGAGACCCAGTACTTC. Amino acid sequence: CASSDSGNQETQYF.

V is TRBV11-2 and J is TRBJ2-7, with D hard to call. This CDR3 comprises 13 residues. The germline gives CDR1 SGHAT, CDR2 FQNNGV. Trimming pared 0 bases from V and 6 bases from J, leaving 9 bases between. CDR3 in amino acids: CASSLEGFLEQYF. The CDR3 coding sequence is TGTGCCAGCAGCTTAGAAGGGTTTCTCGAGCAGTACTTC.

The chain carries TRBV25-1 and TRBJ1-4; no definite D call. Deletions cut 2 bases from V and 6 bases from J, with 10 bases between. Germline values: CDR1 MGHDK, CDR2 SYGVNS. The CDR3 covers 14 residues. CDR3 sequence: CASSETAADEKLFF. The CDR3 nucleotides are TGTGCCAGCAGTGAAACGGCAGCCGATGAAAAACTGTTTTTT.

The V and J genes are TRBV10-3 and TRBJ2-3; 10 bases map to TRBD2. There are 18 residues in the CDR3. In germline, CDR1 is ENHRY, CDR2 SYGVKD. J was trimmed by 0 bases and V by 7 bases; bases with no gene match: 13. This chain's CDR3 is CAITEGVAGGLSTDTQYF. CDR3 bases: TGTGCCATCACCGAGGGGGTAGCGGGGGGCTTAAGCACAGATACGCAGTATTTT.

This clone was picked up a small number of times. Written as DNA, the CDR3 is TGTGCCAGTAGTACGACAGGGTTGGGTGAAGCTTTCTTT. Protein product: CASSTTGLGEAFF. The chain couples TRBV19 to TRBJ1-1; 7 bases line up with TRBD1. The junction had 6 bases not matched to a gene; V was cut back by 4 bases and J by 7 bases. The V gene's germline CDR1 is LNHDA and CDR2 SQIVND (reference sequence). The CDR3 consists of 13 residues.

The rearrangement links TRBV28 to TRBJ1-3, with 10 bases identical to TRBD1. CDR3 size: 16 residues. The germline V gene encodes CDR1 MDHEN and CDR2 SYDVKM. V gave up 6 bases and J gave up 2 bases; unmatched junction bases: 7. CDR3 in DNA: TGTGCCAGCAGATCTCCTGGACAGGGGGCTGGAAACACCATATATTTT. Encoded protein: CASRSPGQGAGNTIYF.

The CDR3 nucleotides read TGTGCCAGCAGCTTAGCCCGAGAATTCTACGAGCAGTACTTC. It translates to CASSLAREFYEQYF. V is TRBV7-2 and J is TRBJ2-7; D is ambiguous. The V and J ends lost 0 bases and 3 bases respectively, with 9 bases between them. This CDR3 has 14 residues. In germline, CDR1 is SGHTA, CDR2 FQGNSA.

This chain links TRBV5-4 with TRBJ2-5; 9 bases map to TRBD1. V lost 0 bases, J lost 4 bases, and 7 bases stayed unmatched. The CDR3 has 16 residues. CDR1 SGHNT and CDR2 YYREEE come from the germline V gene (reference sequence). As DNA, the CDR3 is TGTGCCAGCAGCTTGGCCTGGACAGGGGTAGGAGAGACCCAGTACTTC. Its translation is CASSLAWTGVGETQYF.

The J gene is TRBJ1-1, the V gene TRBV7-6; D possibly corresponds to TRBD1 (5 bases). The CDR3 loop spans 15 amino acids. Germline V gene sequence: CDR1 SGHVS, CDR2 FNYEAQ. V lost 5 bases, J lost 0 bases, and 13 bases lay in between. CDR3 nucleotide sequence: TGTGCCAGCAGCCGGGATGGGGCTCTGAACACTGAAGCTTTCTTT. This sequence encodes CASSRDGALNTEAFF.

This chain joins TRBV2 and TRBJ2-6, with 8 bases matching TRBD1. This CDR3 spans 17 amino acids. Germline assignment: CDR1 SNHLY and CDR2 FYNNEI. V shed 7 bases, J shed 0 bases, and the junction held 8 bases outside the gene matches. CDR3 region: CASTAGTGPSGANVLTF. As DNA, the CDR3 is TGTGCCAGCACTGCGGGGACAGGTCCCTCTGGGGCCAACGTCCTGACTTTC. The variable domain in full, completed from reference TRBV2 and TRBJ2-6, reads EPEVTQTPSHQVTQMGQEVILRCVPISNHLYFYWYRQILGQKVEFLVSFYNNEISEKSEIFDDQFSVERPDGSNFTLKIRSTKLEDSAMYFCASTAGTGPSGANVLTFGAGSRLTVL.

There are a few counts of this clone. The chain carries TRBV9 and TRBJ1-1; a weak D match, TRBD1 (5 bases). CDR1 SGDLS and CDR2 YYNGEE come from the germline V gene. Trimming cost V 4 bases and J 5 bases, with 12 bases left between them. The CDR3 loop spans 13 amino acids. CDR3 in amino acids: CASSYEGRTEAFF. CDR3 in DNA: TGTGCCAGCAGCTATGAGGGGAGAACTGAAGCTTTCTTT.

The chain combines TRBV4-1 with TRBJ2-3; D uncertain. The CDR3 sequence is 13 residues long. CDR1 and CDR2 (germline): MGHRA, YSYEKL. The V and J ends lost 4 bases and 2 bases respectively, with 7 bases between them. This chain's CDR3 is CASSPATTDTQYF. DNA for the CDR3: TGCGCCAGCAGCCCAGCGACCACAGATACGCAGTATTTT.

The gene calls are TRBV10-3 and TRBJ2-2; 7 bases fit TRBD2. The germline gives CDR1 ENHRY, CDR2 SYGVKD. Trimming removed 6 bases from V and 5 bases from J; junction bases left unmatched: 3. CDR3 length equals 13 residues. In nucleotides, the CDR3 is TGTGCCATCAGCGGGGGGTGGACCGGGGAGCTGTTTTTT. Translating it yields CAISGGWTGELFF.

This clone was detected only once. The gene calls are TRBV11-2 and TRBJ1-6; 7 nucleotides match TRBD1. After removal of 5 bases from V and 7 bases from J, the junction contained 5 bases not matched to a gene. The CDR3 spans 14 residues. In germline, CDR1 is SGHAT, CDR2 FQNNGV. CDR3 coding DNA: TGTGCCAGCAGCCTGGGACAGAAGAATTCACCCCTCCACTTT. This sequence encodes CASSLGQKNSPLHF. The full variable domain, with the rest looked up from reference TRBV11-2 and TRBJ1-6, is EAGVAQSPRYKIIEKRQSVAFWCNPISGHATLYWYQQILGQGPKLLIQFQNNGVVDDSQLPKDRFSAERLKGVDSTLKIQPAKLEDSAVYLCASSLGQKNSPLHFGNGTRLTVT.